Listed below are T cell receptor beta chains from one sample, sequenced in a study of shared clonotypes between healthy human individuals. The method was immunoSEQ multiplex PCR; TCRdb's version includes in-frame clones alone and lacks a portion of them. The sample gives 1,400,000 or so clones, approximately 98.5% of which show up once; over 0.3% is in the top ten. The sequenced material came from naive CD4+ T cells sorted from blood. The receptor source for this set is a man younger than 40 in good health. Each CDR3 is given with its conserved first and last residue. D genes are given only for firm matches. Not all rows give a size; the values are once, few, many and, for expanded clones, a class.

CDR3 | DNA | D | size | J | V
CASSLAGGVSTDTQYF | TGTGCCAGCAGCTTGGCGGGGGGAGTTAGTACAGATACGCAGTATTTT | TRBD2 | . | TRBJ2-3 | TRBV5-5
CASSLGGGPGGHEQFF | TGTGCCAGCAGCCTAGGCGGAGGACCCGGCGGGCATGAGCAGTTCTTC | . | . | TRBJ2-1 | TRBV7-9
CASSPRGRGTEAFF | TGTGCCAGCTCACCACGGGGGCGGGGGACTGAAGCTTTCTTT | . | . | TRBJ1-1 | TRBV18
CASSHMGQGIYEQYF | TGTGCCAGCAGCCACATGGGACAGGGAATCTACGAGCAGTACTTC | TRBD1 | . | TRBJ2-7 | TRBV7-9
CASSATRTSGGTDTQYF | TGTGCCAGCAGCGCCACAAGGACTAGCGGGGGCACAGATACGCAGTATTTT | TRBD2 | once | TRBJ2-3 | TRBV9
CASSYGYTGELFF | TGTGCCAGCAGTTACGGGTACACCGGGGAGCTGTTTTTT | . | once | TRBJ2-2 | TRBV6-6
CASSLALIYGYTF | TGTGCCAGCAGCTTGGCGTTGATTTATGGCTACACCTTC | . | . | TRBJ1-2 | TRBV5-6
CASSLTPAVGAADGYTF | TGTGCCAGCAGTCTCACCCCTGCAGTAGGAGCGGCAGATGGCTACACCTTC | . | . | TRBJ1-2 | TRBV27
CAISESTPPNTQYF | TGTGCCATCAGTGAGTCGACTCCCCCGAATACGCAGTATTTT | . | . | TRBJ2-3 | TRBV10-3
CASSDQRRTEAFF | TGCGCCAGCAGTGATCAGAGGCGGACTGAAGCTTTCTTT | . | . | TRBJ1-1 | TRBV10-1
CASSAHPGYTGNEQFF | TGTGCCAGCAGTGCCCACCCCGGGTATACGGGCAATGAGCAGTTCTTC | . | . | TRBJ2-1 | TRBV27
CASSPRLHTDTQYF | TGTGCCAGCAGCCCACGACTTCACACAGATACGCAGTATTTT | . | . | TRBJ2-3 | TRBV7-2
CASSLVEGVYEQYF | TGTGCCAGCAGCTTAGTGGAGGGGGTCTACGAGCAGTACTTC | . | . | TRBJ2-7 | TRBV7-2
CASSPGGTPYEQYF | TGTGCCAGCTCACCGGGGGGGACCCCCTACGAGCAGTACTTC | TRBD2 | . | TRBJ2-7 | TRBV18